A single sample gave rise to the 13 T cell receptor beta chains below, sequenced in a study of liver allograft versus peripheral blood T cells. About the study: Hepatic allograft T cell receptor repertoires were evaluated relative to those present in recipients' peripheral blood.

TCRdb re-analysed the reads in MiXCR, keeping a single row per CDR3 protein. The table has over 15,000 distinct CDR3 sequences, roughly a fifth seen once. These receptors were obtained from a human patient who had a liver transplant. A subset of T cells may come from the graft donor.

This clonotype was detected many times. The chain uses TRBV27 and TRBJ1-1, with D perhaps matching TRBD1 (6 bases). This CDR3 has 14 residues. Germline CDR1 is MNHEY and CDR2 is SMNVEV (reference sequence). V shed 5 bases and J shed 2 bases, with 12 bases lying between them. The CDR3 loop reads CASSGGTYNTEAFF. CDR3 nucleotide sequence: TGTGCCAGCAGTGGCGGGACATATAACACTGAAGCTTTCTTT.

A few counts support this clonotype. The rearrangement links TRBV7-9 to TRBJ1-1; 8 bases are shared with TRBD1. The V gene end was trimmed by 5 bases and the J gene end by 11 bases; junction bases not matched to a gene: 7. The germline gives CDR1 SEHNR, CDR2 FQNEAQ (reference sequence). The CDR3 runs 12 residues. The CDR3 DNA follows: TGTGCCAGCAGCGGGACAGGCTCGGTGGCTTTCTTT. It specifies CASSGTGSVAFF.

This chain links TRBV20-1 with TRBJ2-7, with D perhaps TRBD1 or TRBD2 (5 bases each). This CDR3 region has 13 residues. Germline V lookup: CDR1 DFQATT, CDR2 SNEGSKA (reference sequence). V was clipped by 8 bases and J by 0 bases, with 14 bases between them. The CDR3 is CSPVGTSSYEQYF. CDR3 bases: TGCAGTCCCGTCGGGACGAGCTCCTACGAGCAGTACTTC.

The chain is built from TRBV19 and TRBJ2-7, with 9 bases fitting TRBD1. Germline lookup yields CDR1 LNHDA and CDR2 SQIVND (reference sequence). The V gene end was trimmed by 5 bases and the J gene end by 6 bases; junction bases not matched to a gene: 5. The length of the CDR3 is 13 residues. The CDR3 DNA reads TGTGCCAGTAGTGTGGGACAGGGCTCCGAGCAGTACTTC. As protein: CASSVGQGSEQYF.

The J gene is TRBJ1-5, the V gene TRBV7-2; no clear D. Trimming pared 1 base from V and 0 bases from J, leaving 10 bases between. There are 16 residues in the CDR3. The germline V gene has CDR1 SGHTA and CDR2 FQGNSA. CDR3 nucleotides: TGTGCCAGCAGCTTAGGAACAGTTAATAGCAATCAGCCCCAGCATTTT. Its protein is CASSLGTVNSNQPQHF.

The chain combines TRBV12-3 or TRBV12-4 with TRBJ2-5, with 12 bases identical to TRBD2. Trimming at V came to 6 bases and at J to 7 bases, leaving 6 bases not matched to a gene. This CDR3 comprises 14 residues. The CDR3 spells CASSRLAGVGTQYF. As DNA, the CDR3 is TGTGCCAGCAGCCGACTAGCGGGAGTAGGGACCCAGTACTTC.

The V and J genes are TRBV27 and TRBJ1-4, with D maybe TRBD1 (5 bases). V shed 5 bases and J shed 10 bases, with 17 bases lying between them. The CDR3 contains 14 residues. The germline V gene has CDR1 MNHEY and CDR2 SMNVEV (reference sequence). The CDR3 protein is CASSPWAGQGKLFF. The CDR3 DNA is TGTGCCAGCAGTCCTTGGGCAGGTCAGGGAAAACTGTTTTTT.

The chain combines TRBV7-9 with TRBJ2-5, with 8 bases that match TRBD2. The ends lost 1 base at V and 1 base at J; junction bases unmatched: 17. Germline V gives CDR1 SEHNR, CDR2 FQNEAQ (reference sequence). This CDR3 is built from 20 residues. In nucleotides, the CDR3 is TGTGCCAGCAGCTTAGGGGCAAGCGGGGGCCTGGGGGAGCCCCAAGAGACCCAGTACTTC. Its translation: CASSLGASGGLGEPQETQYF.

By share, this clonotype ranks as medium-sized. J is TRBJ1-1 and V is TRBV18, with D tentatively TRBD1 (5 bases). The CDR3 is 17 amino acids. The germline V gene encodes CDR1 KGHSH and CDR2 LQKENI. The germline V and J ends were trimmed by 0 bases and 1 base, with 15 bases remaining between them. Written as DNA, the CDR3 is TGTGCCAGCTCACCACCCGGGCAGGGTCGTAAGAACACTGAAGCTTTCTTT. This translates into CASSPPGQGRKNTEAFF.

The V call is TRBV11-3, the J call TRBJ2-2, with D possibly matching TRBD2 (6 bases). V was cut by 3 bases and J by 0 bases, with 8 bases left in between. CDR3 length: 15 residues. Per the germline V gene, CDR1 is SGHNT and CDR2 is YENEEA. CDR3 region: CASSLGGTNTGELFF. Here the CDR3 DNA reads TGTGCCAGCAGCTTGGGGGGTACGAACACCGGGGAGCTGTTTTTT.

CDR3 DNA sequence: TGTGCCAGCAGTCCCCCCCCTTCGGGCACAGATACGCAGTATTTT. Protein: CASSPPPSGTDTQYF. The chain carries TRBV27 and TRBJ2-3, with no clear D. The CDR3 runs 15 residues. V lost 5 bases, J lost 1 base, and 13 bases lay in between. Per germline, CDR1 MNHEY and CDR2 SMNVEV (reference sequence).

At least ten counts were recorded for this clonotype. This rearrangement joins TRBV6-5 to TRBJ1-1; TRBD1 is a possible D gene (5 bases). Trimming took off 7 bases at V and 3 bases at J, with 9 bases between the two ends. Germline CDR1 and CDR2: MNHEY and SVGAGI. The CDR3 has 12 amino acids. This CDR3 reads CASTRGDTEAFF. The CDR3 coding sequence is TGTGCCAGCACAAGGGGAGACACTGAAGCTTTCTTT.

The chain employs TRBV15 and TRBJ1-1; no definite D call. V dropped 5 bases and J dropped 7 bases, with 14 bases sitting between them. Germline CDR1 reads LNHNV; CDR2 reads YYDKDF (reference sequence). The CDR3 sequence is 13 residues long. In nucleotides, the CDR3 is TGTGCCACCAGCTTAGAGCCAAAGTATGAAGCTTTCTTT. Its translation is CATSLEPKYEAFF.